This entry is about one T cell receptor beta chain. Its target is not known. Next came a second PCR, run for about 7 to 12 cycles, which used a sample-barcoded 5' primer along with a J-beta primer mix. MiXCR was run by TCRdb on the 5' RACE reads, yielding one entry per CDR3 protein. There are some 900,000 distinct CDR3 sequences in the sample; 40% to 60% occur only once, and roughly 13% lies in the top ten. The sample belongs to a study of blood T cells in healthy people across ages. V shed 2 bases and J 6 bases; nucleotides not matched to a gene: 5. This CDR3 contains 16 residues. Germline CDR1 and CDR2: SGHRS and YFSETQ. Whole-study findings and limits: Per million T cells, the diversity of TCR beta decreased roughly linearly as age advanced. Donor CMV status was unknown, possibly confounding expanded clonotype changes. Long-lived donors had more naive CD4+ cells and higher diversity than aged donors.

The source is a man under 40 in good health. The V call is TRBV5-1, the J call TRBJ2-1, with TRBD2 matching 13 bases. The source material was blood. The CDR3 region is CASSFTSGGGLNEQFF. The CDR3, as DNA: TGCGCCAGCAGCTTCACTAGCGGGGGGGGGCTCAATGAGCAGTTCTTC.